The 14 T cell receptor beta chains below come from one sample, sequenced in a study of blood T cell repertoires in COVID-19. Sequencing was performed with immunoSEQ multiplex PCR; in TCRdb, only in-frame clones are kept and a portion is missing. The table includes approximately 210,000 clones, approximately 90% detected once. Sequencing was carried out using peripheral blood. The receptors stem from a man between 65 and 85 years old with acute or convalescent COVID-19.

The chain employs TRBV5-1 and TRBJ2-1; 7 bases fit TRBD1. CDR1 is SGHRS and CDR2 is YFSETQ in the germline V gene. This CDR3 contains 14 residues. The J segment lost 2 bases and the V segment lost 4 bases, leaving 3 bases of the junction unmatched. The CDR3 region has the DNA TGCGCCAGCAGCGGGACAGTAGCCTACAATGAGCAGTTCTTC. Its translation is CASSGTVAYNEQFF.

The rearrangement links TRBV5-1 to TRBJ1-6, with 7 positions matching TRBD1. V gave up 5 bases and J gave up 3 bases; unmatched junction bases: 8. The V gene's germline CDR1 is SGHRS and CDR2 YFSETQ. The CDR3 length is 16 residues. The DNA for the CDR3 is TGCGCCAGCAGTCGTGACAGGGTCGGCTATAATTCACCCCTCCACTTT. Residues: CASSRDRVGYNSPLHF.

The V and J genes are TRBV2 and TRBJ2-7; 13 bases map to TRBD2. Germline lookup yields CDR1 SNHLY and CDR2 FYNNEI. Trimming removed 6 bases from V and 0 bases from J; junction bases left unmatched: 2. The CDR3 is made up of 15 amino acids. Written as DNA, the CDR3 is TGTGCCAGCAGGGGACTAGCGGGACGCTCCTACGAGCAGTACTTC. It specifies CASRGLAGRSYEQYF.

V and J are TRBV10-3 and TRBJ2-1; 8 bases map to TRBD1. The CDR3 is 15 residues long. Germline CDR1 and CDR2: ENHRY and SYGVKD. With 9 bases clipped from V and 5 bases from J, the junction kept 12 bases outside the gene matches. In nucleotides, the CDR3 is TGTGCCATAACGAGGACAGGGATGGAGGACAATGAGCAGTTCTTC. Protein: CAITRTGMEDNEQFF.

The J gene is TRBJ1-2, the V gene TRBV14, with D possibly being TRBD1 (5 bases). The ends were cut back, 0 bases at V and 8 bases at J, with 10 bases in the middle. Germline V gene data show CDR1 as SGHDN and CDR2 as FVKESK. The CDR3 is 13 residues long. Here the CDR3 reads CASSQDAGRGYTF. CDR3 bases: TGTGCCAGCAGCCAAGATGCAGGGCGCGGCTACACCTTC.

This rearrangement joins TRBV25-1 to TRBJ1-1, with D possibly being TRBD1 (6 bases). Trimming shortened V by 6 bases and J by 7 bases, and 9 bases separated the two germline ends. CDR1 and CDR2 from the germline V gene are MGHDK and SYGVNS. The CDR3 totals 11 residues. This CDR3 is CASRDSYEAFF. The CDR3 bases are TGTGCCAGCAGGGACAGCTATGAAGCTTTCTTT.

The chain links TRBV3-1 (or the pseudogene TRBV3-2) to TRBJ1-2; tentatively, D is TRBD1 (6 bases). The V gene lost 5 bases and the J gene lost 2 bases, with 9 bases spanning the gap. Germline CDR1 reads LGHDT; CDR2 reads YNNKEL (reference sequence). CDR3 length equals 13 residues. The CDR3 DNA is TGTGCCAGCAGCTTAGGACAGAACTATGGCTACACCTTC. This encodes CASSLGQNYGYTF.

V gene TRBV7-2 combines with J gene TRBJ1-1; TRBD1 aligns across 7 bases. V gave up 2 bases and J gave up 3 bases; unmatched junction bases: 6. Germline values: CDR1 SGHTA, CDR2 FQGNSA. The CDR3 is 15 residues long. The CDR3 bases are TGTGCCAGCAGCTTACCCAAAGGGGGCTACACTGAAGCTTTCTTT. Translated: CASSLPKGGYTEAFF.

The rearrangement links TRBV5-1 to TRBJ1-6; 9 bases align to TRBD1. Germline trimming cut 4 bases from V and 5 bases from J; bases unmatched to any gene: 4. The CDR3 sequence is 15 residues long. Per the germline V gene, CDR1 is SGHRS and CDR2 is YFSETQ. CDR3 protein: CASSIQGADNSPLHF. DNA of the CDR3: TGCGCCAGCAGCATACAGGGGGCGGATAATTCACCCCTCCACTTT.

J is TRBJ2-2 and V is TRBV6-5; 12 bases line up with TRBD2. This CDR3 is built from 15 residues. V trimming: 6 bases; J trimming: 5 bases; junction bases outside the gene matches: 4. In germline, CDR1 is MNHEY, CDR2 SVGAGI. This CDR3 reads CASSRGTSGTGELFF. CDR3 nucleotide sequence: TGTGCCAGCAGCCGCGGGACTAGCGGGACCGGGGAGCTGTTTTTT.

This clone was picked up one time. This chain joins TRBV10-3 and TRBJ2-2, with 8 bases that match TRBD1. The V and J ends lost 5 bases and 5 bases, in that order; junction bases with no gene match: 7. Germline V lookup: CDR1 ENHRY, CDR2 SYGVKD. The CDR3 spans 15 residues. This CDR3 reads CAISFGQGGTGELFF. The CDR3 coding sequence is TGTGCCATCAGTTTTGGACAGGGAGGAACCGGGGAGCTGTTTTTT.

This clone was counted a single time. CDR3 sequence reads: CSVESGRGETQYF. The CDR3 DNA reads as TGCAGCGTTGAAAGCGGGAGAGGAGAGACCCAGTACTTC. The chain has TRBV29-1 and TRBJ2-5, with 8 bases identical to TRBD2. J lost 4 bases, V lost 2 bases, and 3 bases had no gene match. Germline-derived CDR1 and CDR2 are SQVTM and ANQGSEA. This CDR3 region has 13 residues.

The chain employs TRBV30 and TRBJ1-1; D gene unclear. Trimming stripped 1 base from V and 0 bases from J, with 9 bases between. CDR1 and CDR2 (germline): GTSNPN, SVGIG (reference sequence). The CDR3 consists of 14 residues. The CDR3 DNA follows: TGTGCCTGGAGTGGGCAGACAATGAACACTGAAGCTTTCTTT. This encodes CAWSGQTMNTEAFF.

The chain couples TRBV11-3 to TRBJ2-1; D is uncertain. In germline, CDR1 is SGHNT, CDR2 YENEEA. This CDR3 region has 14 residues. V was shortened by 0 bases and J by 10 bases, with 13 bases between the two germline ends. The CDR3 loop is CASSLDSVSTEQFF. As DNA, the CDR3 is TGTGCCAGCAGCTTAGATTCGGTTTCCACCGAGCAGTTCTTC.